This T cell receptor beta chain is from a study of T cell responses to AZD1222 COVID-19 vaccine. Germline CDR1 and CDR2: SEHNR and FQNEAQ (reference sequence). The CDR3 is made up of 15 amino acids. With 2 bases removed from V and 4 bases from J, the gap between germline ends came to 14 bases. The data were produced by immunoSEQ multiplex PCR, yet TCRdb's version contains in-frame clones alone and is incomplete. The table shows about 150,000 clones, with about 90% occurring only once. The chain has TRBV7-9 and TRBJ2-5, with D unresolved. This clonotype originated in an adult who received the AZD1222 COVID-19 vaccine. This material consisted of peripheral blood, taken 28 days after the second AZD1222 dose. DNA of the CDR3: TGTGCCAGCAGCTTATATGTTGGGCCTTTAGAGACCCAGTACTTC. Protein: CASSLYVGPLETQYF. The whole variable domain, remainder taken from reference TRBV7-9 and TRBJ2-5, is DTGVSQNPRHKITKRGQNVTFRCDPISEHNRLYWYRQTLGQGPEFLTYFQNEAQLEKSRLLSDRFSAERPKGSFSTLEIQRTEQGDSAMYLCASSLYVGPLETQYFGPGTRLLVL.